Following are 24 T cell receptor beta chains from one sample sequenced in a study of T cell responses to AZD1222 COVID-19 vaccine. Generated by immunoSEQ multiplex PCR, the TCRdb table keeps only in-frame clones and is missing some. The data contain 70,000 to 95,000 clones, 88% of them singletons. Sequencing used peripheral blood, obtained 28 days after the second AZD1222 dose. The receptors come from an adult who received the AZD1222 COVID-19 vaccine.

The chain recombines TRBV7-8 with TRBJ2-1, with D possibly TRBD2 on 6 matching bases. The V gene's germline CDR1 is SGHVS and CDR2 FQNEAQ. The V gene lost 1 base and the J gene lost 0 bases, with 7 bases spanning the gap. The CDR3 length is 15 residues. The chain's CDR3 is CASSLDGSSYNEQFF. In DNA form, the CDR3 reads TGTGCCAGCAGCTTAGACGGGAGCTCCTACAATGAGCAGTTCTTC.

This clone was picked up one time. The chain has TRBV19 and TRBJ1-1; possibly TRBD1 for D (5 bases). This CDR3 is 14 amino acids long. Trimming removed 7 bases at V and 0 bases at J, with 12 bases between. The germline CDR1 and CDR2 sequences are LNHDA and SQIVND (reference sequence). The CDR3 DNA is TGTGCCAGTACCTTGGGGCGGATGAACACTGAAGCTTTCTTT. Translated: CASTLGRMNTEAFF.

The rearrangement joins TRBV27 to TRBJ2-7; D remains unclear. The CDR3 loop spans 14 amino acids. The V end was cut by 2 bases, the J end by 1 base, with 9 bases between. Per germline, CDR1 MNHEY and CDR2 SMNVEV (reference sequence). CDR3 coding DNA: TGTGCCAGCAGTTTACTGGGCGGTTCCTACGAGCAGTACTTC. It is translated as CASSLLGGSYEQYF.

This chain connects TRBV7-2 to TRBJ1-1; D gene uncertain. The CDR3 contains 13 residues. Germline CDR1 is SGHTA and CDR2 is FQGNSA. The V and J ends lost 5 bases and 1 base respectively, with 8 bases between them. DNA of the CDR3: TGTGCCAGCAGCAAGCAAGCGAACACTGAAGCTTTCTTT. Amino acids: CASSKQANTEAFF. The whole variable domain, filled in from reference TRBV7-2 and TRBJ1-1, reads GAGVSQSPSNKVTEKGKDVELRCDPISGHTALYWYRQSLGQGLEFLIYFQGNSAPDKSGLPSDRFSAERTGGSVSTLTIQRTQQEDSAVYLCASSKQANTEAFFGQGTRLTVV.

The genes are TRBV10-2 and TRBJ2-2; the D is unclear. There are 16 residues in the CDR3. With 2 bases removed from V and 8 bases from J, the gap between germline ends came to 18 bases. In germline, CDR1 is WSHSY, CDR2 SAAADI. The CDR3 DNA reads as TGCGCCAGCAGTGAGAGTTCGACAACCCCGTCGGGGGAGCTGTTTTTT. It yields the protein CASSESSTTPSGELFF.

The chain combines TRBV6-6 with TRBJ1-2; no definite D call. This CDR3 region has 11 residues. Deletions cut 6 bases from V and 5 bases from J, with 7 bases between. Germline V CDR1 and CDR2: MNHNY, SVGAGI (reference sequence). The CDR3 region has the DNA TGTGCCAGCAGCAAAGATTATGGCTACACCTTC. This codes for CASSKDYGYTF.

The chain couples TRBV2 to TRBJ1-3, with D hard to call. The germline CDR1 and CDR2 sequences are SNHLY and FYNNEI. The CDR3 runs 15 residues. Trimming shortened V by 3 bases and J by 0 bases, and 9 bases separated the two germline ends. The CDR3 DNA reads as TGTGCCAGCAGTGATATGGGGATCTCTGGAAACACCATATATTTT. It encodes CASSDMGISGNTIYF.

CDR3 amino acids: CASSQSLGEGYEQYF. CDR3 sequence (DNA): TGCGCCAGCAGCCAATCTTTGGGGGAGGGATACGAGCAGTACTTC. The gene calls are TRBV4-3 and TRBJ2-7; 7 bases match TRBD2. CDR3 length equals 15 residues. In germline, CDR1 is LGHNA, CDR2 YSLEER. The trim removed 2 bases at V and 4 bases at J, leaving 8 bases unmatched.

The chain couples TRBV6-5 to TRBJ1-5; possibly TRBD1 for D (5 bases). The germline V gene has CDR1 MNHEY and CDR2 SVGAGI. The CDR3 is 13 amino acids. V lost 6 bases, J lost 0 bases, and 6 bases lay in between. The DNA of the CDR3 is TGTGCCAGCAGGGACACTAGCAATCAGCCCCAGCATTTT. It yields the protein CASRDTSNQPQHF.

The V call is TRBV5-1, the J call TRBJ1-1, with D possibly being TRBD1 (5 bases). The ends were cut back, 0 bases at V and 0 bases at J, with 18 bases in the middle. Germline CDR1 reads SGHRS; CDR2 reads YFSETQ. The CDR3 extends over 18 amino acids. DNA for the CDR3: TGCGCCAGCAGCTTGGCCAGGCAGGGTAATCTCATGAACACTGAAGCTTTCTTT. Protein product: CASSLARQGNLMNTEAFF.

This chain joins TRBV4-1 and TRBJ2-7; D assignment may be TRBD1 or TRBD2 (5 bases each). Between the trimmed V and J ends, which lost 1 base and 6 bases, there was a span of 16 bases. Germline values: CDR1 MGHRA, CDR2 YSYEKL. The CDR3 runs to 15 residues. The CDR3 coding sequence is TGCGCCAGCAGCCAAGGGGGGTTGGGGGTCGGCGAGCAGTACTTC. The encoded protein is CASSQGGLGVGEQYF.

The chain is built from TRBV7-9 and TRBJ1-3, with D possibly TRBD1 on 6 matching bases. CDR3 length: 14 residues. The ends were cut back, 7 bases at V and 9 bases at J, with 19 bases in the middle. Germline V gives CDR1 SEHNR, CDR2 FQNEAQ (reference sequence). CDR3 region: CASTGGNRDGTIYF. The CDR3 DNA follows: TGTGCCAGCACCGGGGGGAACAGGGACGGCACCATATATTTT.

V is TRBV7-2 and J is TRBJ1-5, with TRBD1 matching over 9 bases. The CDR3 sequence is 15 residues long. From germline, CDR1 is SGHTA and CDR2 FQGNSA. Germline trimming cut 5 bases from V and 6 bases from J; bases unmatched to any gene: 8. The CDR3 loop reads CASSKQGAPPQPQHF. CDR3 coding DNA: TGTGCCAGCAGCAAACAGGGGGCGCCCCCTCAGCCCCAGCATTTT.

The chain is built from TRBV12-3 or TRBV12-4 and TRBJ1-5, with D possibly matching TRBD1 (5 bases). The CDR3 extends over 13 amino acids. With 1 base removed from V and 4 bases from J, the gap between germline ends came to 5 bases. The CDR3 sequence is CASSLGQNQPQHF. The DNA for the CDR3 is TGTGCCAGCAGTTTAGGACAGAATCAGCCCCAGCATTTT.

This sequence joins TRBV5-4 and TRBJ2-7, with a weak D call TRBD1 (5 bases). The CDR3 runs 14 residues. V was trimmed by 3 bases and J by 4 bases, leaving 14 bases between them. The germline V gene has CDR1 SGHNT and CDR2 YYREEE (reference sequence). In DNA, the CDR3 is TGTGCCAGCAGCTCAATGCAGGGCCAGTACGAGCAGTACTTC. It codes for CASSSMQGQYEQYF.

V and J are TRBV11-2 and TRBJ2-3; weak D call: TRBD1 (6 bases). Germline CDR1 reads SGHAT; CDR2 reads FQNNGV. The CDR3 sequence is 15 residues long. V lost 5 bases to trimming and J lost 4 bases, with 16 bases between them. The CDR3 nucleotides read TGTGCCAGCAGCCCCCCTTACGAGGGGGCAGATACGCAGTATTTT. Its translation is CASSPPYEGADTQYF.

This chain's CDR3 is CASSSTNYGYTF. The CDR3 coding sequence is TGCGCCAGCTCTTCCACTAACTATGGCTACACCTTC. V and J are TRBV5-1 and TRBJ1-2; D gene uncertain. The CDR3 consists of 12 residues. Germline V gene sequence: CDR1 SGHRS, CDR2 YFSETQ. V was shortened by 7 bases and J by 0 bases, with 7 bases between the two germline ends.

The V and J genes are TRBV29-1 and TRBJ2-7; D possibly corresponds to TRBD1 (5 bases). Germline assignment: CDR1 SQVTM and CDR2 ANQGSEA. The CDR3 contains 13 residues. The V gene lost 3 bases and the J gene lost 6 bases, with 15 bases spanning the gap. CDR3 nucleotides: TGCAGCGTTGAGAAAGGACAAAGGGGCGAGCAGTACTTC. It codes for CSVEKGQRGEQYF.

The V call is TRBV3-1 (or the pseudogene TRBV3-2), the J call TRBJ1-4; D remains ambiguous. Germline CDR1 LGHDT, CDR2 YNNKEL (reference sequence). V was cut by 4 bases and J by 7 bases, with 10 bases left in between. The CDR3 is 13 residues long. The CDR3: CASSPRLGEKLFF. The CDR3 DNA reads TGTGCCAGCAGCCCACGGCTGGGTGAAAAACTGTTTTTT.

CDR3 coding DNA: TGCGCCAGCAGCCAGGGCCGACGGGTCAATCAGCCCCAGCATTTT. It specifies CASSQGRRVNQPQHF. V and J are TRBV4-3 and TRBJ1-5; D not resolved. The germline gives CDR1 LGHNA, CDR2 YSLEER. The CDR3 loop spans 15 amino acids. Trimming pared 3 bases from V and 3 bases from J, leaving 12 bases between.

J is TRBJ2-7 and V is TRBV4-1; D not resolved. V lost 1 base and J lost 4, with 8 bases in between. The CDR3 spans 13 residues. Germline V gives CDR1 MGHRA, CDR2 YSYEKL. The CDR3 region has the DNA TGCGCCAGCAGCCAAGTTGTCCCATACGAGCAGTACTTC. Encoded protein: CASSQVVPYEQYF.

J is TRBJ2-3 and V is TRBV6-5; D is possibly TRBD1 or TRBD2 (5 bases each). V lost 5 bases, J lost 2 bases, and 11 bases lay in between. Per germline, CDR1 MNHEY and CDR2 SVGAGI. CDR3 length: 14 amino acids. DNA of the CDR3: TGTGCCAGCAGTCGGGACGGACTCACAGATACGCAGTATTTT. Amino acid sequence: CASSRDGLTDTQYF.

The chain joins TRBV27 to TRBJ1-1; no clear D gene. The CDR3 totals 14 residues. Germline assignment: CDR1 MNHEY and CDR2 SMNVEV (reference sequence). Between the trimmed V and J ends, which lost 6 bases and 6 bases, there was a span of 17 bases. In DNA, the CDR3 is TGTGCCAGCAGGACGACCGTTTTATACTCTGAAGCTTTCTTT. This encodes CASRTTVLYSEAFF.

The chain has TRBV6-5 and TRBJ1-2, with TRBD1 identical over 12 bases. The CDR3 runs 15 residues. CDR1 is MNHEY and CDR2 is SVGAGI in the germline V gene. The J segment lost 7 bases and the V segment lost 7 bases, leaving 10 bases of the junction unmatched. The CDR3 DNA sequence: TGTGCCAGCATCGACCCGGGACAGGGGGCCTTTGGCTACACCTTC. As protein: CASIDPGQGAFGYTF.